Listed here are 27 T cell receptor beta chains from one sample, sequenced in a study of blood T cell repertoires in COVID-19. Method: immunoSEQ multiplex PCR; TCRdb's copy keeps in-frame clones and lacks some. The data show about 320,000 clones, with about 82% seen just once and around 1.5% held by the top ten. The sequenced sample was peripheral blood. The receptors stem from a woman between 45 and 65 years old with acute or convalescent COVID-19.

J is TRBJ2-1 and V is TRBV5-1; the D is unclear. The ends were cut back, 0 bases at V and 11 bases at J, with 9 bases in the middle. The CDR3 runs 12 residues. CDR1 and CDR2 from the germline V gene are SGHRS and YFSETQ. The CDR3 DNA is TGCGCCAGCAGCTTGGAACAGACCAAGCAGTTCTTC. It encodes CASSLEQTKQFF. The full variable domain, completed using reference TRBV5-1 and TRBJ2-1, is KAGVTQTPRYLIKTRGQQVTLSCSPISGHRSVSWYQQTPGQGLQFLFEYFSETQRNKGNFPGRFSGRQFSNSRSEMNVSTLELGDSALYLCASSLEQTKQFFGPGTRLTVL.

V is TRBV18 and J is TRBJ2-1; tentative D call: TRBD2 (5 bases). This CDR3 region has 11 residues. V dropped 1 base and J dropped 11 bases, with 6 bases sitting between them. The V gene's germline CDR1 is KGHSH and CDR2 LQKENI. In DNA, the CDR3 is TGTGCCAGCTCACCACGCGGGCAGCAGTTCTTC. It translates to CASSPRGQQFF.

The chain joins TRBV5-6 to TRBJ2-6; 8 bases match TRBD1. Germline trimming cut 4 bases from V and 3 bases from J; bases unmatched to any gene: 3. The CDR3 consists of 15 residues. Germline V gene sequence: CDR1 SGHDT, CDR2 YYEEEE. CDR3 nucleotide sequence: TGTGCCAGCAGCCCAGGGGGCGGTGGGGCCAACGTCCTGACTTTC. The encoded protein is CASSPGGGGANVLTF. The full variable domain, with the rest looked up from reference TRBV5-6 and TRBJ2-6, is DAGVTQSPTHLIKTRGQQVTLRCSPKSGHDTVSWYQQALGQGPQFIFQYYEEEERQRGNFPDRFSGHQFPNYSSELNVNALLLGDSALYLCASSPGGGGANVLTFGAGSRLTVL.

The table lists this clone with a few counts. The chain combines TRBV5-4 with TRBJ2-1; 8 bases match TRBD1. The CDR3 spans 14 residues. Looked up from germline, CDR1 is SGHNT and CDR2 is YYREEE (reference sequence). V dropped 5 bases and J dropped 9; count of bases not matched to a gene: 10. This CDR3 reads CASSLLTGGGEQFF. The CDR3 DNA reads TGTGCCAGCAGTCTATTAACAGGGGGTGGTGAGCAGTTCTTC.

V is TRBV11-2 and J is TRBJ2-5; D ambiguous. The germline V and J ends were trimmed by 1 base and 4 bases, with 7 bases remaining between them. The germline CDR1 and CDR2 sequences are SGHAT and FQNNGV. This CDR3 is built from 13 residues. The CDR3 reads CASSLAAPETQYF. Here the CDR3 DNA reads TGTGCCAGCAGCTTAGCAGCGCCAGAGACCCAGTACTTC.

About this clone itself: Additional DNA sequences in this sample encode the identical CDR3. The chain couples TRBV20-1 to TRBJ2-2, with D uncertain. The CDR3 sequence is 11 residues long. V lost 6 bases and J 6 bases, leaving 8 bases between the germline ends. The V gene's germline CDR1 is DFQATT and CDR2 SNEGSKA (reference sequence). CDR3 in DNA: TGCAGTGCGACCGGGTCCGGGGAGCTGTTTTTT. This gives the protein CSATGSGELFF.

The rearrangement links TRBV5-4 to TRBJ2-1, with 11 bases lining up with TRBD2. In germline, CDR1 is SGHNT, CDR2 YYREEE (reference sequence). The length of the CDR3 is 15 residues. With 4 bases clipped from V and 8 bases from J, the junction kept 8 bases outside the gene matches. CDR3 region: CASSRTSGSFDEQFF. CDR3 nucleotides: TGTGCCAGCAGCCGCACTAGCGGGAGTTTCGATGAGCAGTTCTTC.

This sequence joins TRBV4-1 and TRBJ1-1; TRBD1 matches 7 bases. This CDR3 has 15 residues. The germline V gene has CDR1 MGHRA and CDR2 YSYEKL. V trimming: 2 bases; J trimming: 0 bases; junction bases outside the gene matches: 3. For the CDR3, the DNA is TGCGCCAGCAGCCAACCCGGGACAGTGAACACTGAAGCTTTCTTT. Translation: CASSQPGTVNTEAFF.

The J gene is TRBJ1-1, the V gene TRBV18; no clear D. The CDR3 contains 14 residues. Between the trimmed V and J ends, which lost 3 bases and 3 bases, there was a span of 11 bases. Germline assignment: CDR1 KGHSH and CDR2 LQKENI. The CDR3 coding sequence is TGTGCCAGCTCACCGACTCCCACCCACACTGAAGCTTTCTTT. The encoded protein is CASSPTPTHTEAFF. Looking up the rest from reference TRBV18 and TRBJ1-1 gives the full variable domain: NAGVMQNPRHLVRRRGQEARLRCSPMKGHSHVYWYRQLPEEGLKFMVYLQKENIIDESGMPKERFSAEFPKEGPSILRIQQVVRGDSAAYFCASSPTPTHTEAFFGQGTRLTVV.

This chain connects TRBV27 to TRBJ1-2; TRBD1 agrees at 7 bases. Germline CDR1 is MNHEY and CDR2 is SMNVEV (reference sequence). Unmatched junction bases numbered 5, after V lost 2 bases and J lost 2 bases. The CDR3 spans 15 residues. The CDR3 nucleotides are TGTGCCAGCAGTTTAACGTGGGACAGCAACTATGGCTACACCTTC. This codes for CASSLTWDSNYGYTF.

V gene TRBV24-1 combines with J gene TRBJ2-7; 7 bases map to TRBD1. The CDR3 consists of 13 residues. V lost 9 bases to trimming and J lost 1 base; unmatched junction nucleotides: 5. Germline CDR1 reads KGHDR; CDR2 reads SFDVKD. The CDR3 sequence: CATASGGSYEQYF. Written as DNA, the CDR3 is TGTGCCACCGCCTCAGGGGGTTCCTACGAGCAGTACTTC.

V usage is TRBV18 and J usage is TRBJ1-5; 11 bases fit TRBD1. Germline V gene data show CDR1 as KGHSH and CDR2 as LQKENI. The CDR3 is made up of 14 amino acids. V lost 2 bases, J lost 10 bases, and 4 bases stayed unmatched. CDR3: CASSPTGQGVPQHF. CDR3 DNA sequence: TGTGCCAGCTCACCAACGGGACAGGGGGTACCCCAGCATTTT.

The CDR3 region is CASSVGVGTSYEQYF. CDR3 DNA sequence: TGTGCCAGCAGTGTGGGAGTGGGAACGTCCTACGAGCAGTACTTC. This chain connects TRBV6-4 to TRBJ2-7; the D gene is possibly TRBD2 (5 bases). The V end was cut by 4 bases, the J end by 1 base, with 14 bases between. CDR1 MRHNA and CDR2 SNTAGT come from the germline V gene. The CDR3 runs to 15 residues.

The V and J genes are TRBV5-1 and TRBJ2-7, with 7 bases that match TRBD2. Germline CDR1 is SGHRS and CDR2 is YFSETQ. The CDR3 has 16 residues. V trimming: 0 bases; J trimming: 2 bases; junction bases outside the gene matches: 8. This chain's CDR3 is CASSLDRGRRTYEQYF. The CDR3 DNA reads TGCGCCAGCAGCTTGGATCGCGGGAGAAGGACCTACGAGCAGTACTTC.

V usage is TRBV10-3 and J usage is TRBJ2-1; 13 bases fit TRBD2. The V and J ends lost 7 bases and 4 bases, in that order; junction bases with no gene match: 4. This CDR3 is built from 15 residues. The V gene's germline CDR1 is ENHRY and CDR2 SYGVKD. CDR3 residues: CAIKGTSGDYNEQFF. The CDR3 nucleotides read TGTGCCATCAAAGGGACTAGCGGGGATTACAATGAGCAGTTCTTC.

In DNA, the CDR3 is TGCGCCAGCAGCGTGGGGGCCAGGACAGGGGACACCGGGGAGCTGTTTTTT. It encodes CASSVGARTGDTGELFF. The V gene is TRBV5-1, the J gene TRBJ2-2; the match to TRBD1 covers 9 bases. Germline lookup yields CDR1 SGHRS and CDR2 YFSETQ. The CDR3 spans 17 residues. J gave up 3 bases and V 4 bases, and 10 bases lay outside the gene matches.

This chain links TRBV18 with TRBJ1-1, with 7 bases fitting TRBD1. The CDR3 sequence is 16 residues long. Germline CDR1 KGHSH, CDR2 LQKENI. Losses at the gene ends were 1 base for V and 1 base for J; bases not matched to a gene: 6. CDR3: CASSPRFGTANTEAFF. CDR3 nucleotides: TGTGCCAGCTCACCACGCTTTGGGACAGCGAACACTGAAGCTTTCTTT.

CDR3 in amino acids: CASSYGAPSYNEQFF. Here the CDR3 DNA reads TGTGCCAGCAGTTACGGAGCGCCCTCCTACAATGAGCAGTTCTTC. The rearrangement links TRBV6-5 to TRBJ2-1; D uncertain. The CDR3 length is 15 residues. The V end was cut by 2 bases, the J end by 0 bases, with 8 bases between. Germline CDR1 reads MNHEY; CDR2 reads SVGAGI.

CDR3: CASSDLGAGADNEQFF. As DNA, the CDR3 is TGTGCCAGCAGCGATTTGGGGGCGGGAGCTGACAATGAGCAGTTCTTC. This chain links TRBV7-3 with TRBJ2-1, with a tentative D call TRBD2 (7 bases). This CDR3 has 16 residues. V shed 5 bases and J shed 5 bases, with 19 bases lying between them. Per the germline V gene, CDR1 is SGHTA and CDR2 is FQGTGA.

The J gene is TRBJ1-4, the V gene TRBV5-1; 9 nucleotides align to TRBD1. J gave up 3 bases and V 4 bases, and 10 bases lay outside the gene matches. The CDR3 is 17 residues long. CDR1 and CDR2 (germline): SGHRS, YFSETQ. CDR3 loop: CASSLQGAFPPNEKLFF. The CDR3 coding sequence is TGCGCCAGCAGCCTACAGGGGGCTTTTCCCCCTAATGAAAAACTGTTTTTT. Using reference TRBV5-1 and TRBJ1-4 for the parts outside the CDR3, the full variable domain is KAGVTQTPRYLIKTRGQQVTLSCSPISGHRSVSWYQQTPGQGLQFLFEYFSETQRNKGNFPGRFSGRQFSNSRSEMNVSTLELGDSALYLCASSLQGAFPPNEKLFFGSGTQLSVL.

The gene calls are TRBV30 and TRBJ1-1; no reliable D call. The CDR3 is 10 amino acids. CDR1 GTSNPN and CDR2 SVGIG come from the germline V gene (reference sequence). Deletions cut 2 bases from V and 11 bases from J, with 9 bases between. The chain's CDR3 is CAWSSTVAFF. The CDR3, as DNA: TGTGCCTGGAGTTCTACCGTTGCTTTCTTT.

The V gene is TRBV5-1, the J gene TRBJ2-2; 7 positions match TRBD1. J lost 3 bases, V lost 3 bases, and 2 bases had no gene match. Germline CDR1 SGHRS, CDR2 YFSETQ. This CDR3 has 14 amino acids. DNA for the CDR3: TGCGCCAGCAGCTGGGACAGCTACACCGGGGAGCTGTTTTTT. Its translation is CASSWDSYTGELFF. The variable domain in full, with the rest retrieved from reference TRBV5-1 and TRBJ2-2, is KAGVTQTPRYLIKTRGQQVTLSCSPISGHRSVSWYQQTPGQGLQFLFEYFSETQRNKGNFPGRFSGRQFSNSRSEMNVSTLELGDSALYLCASSWDSYTGELFFGEGSRLTVL.

V is TRBV18 and J is TRBJ2-3, with TRBD2 matching 15 bases. This CDR3 has 16 residues. The J segment lost 6 bases and the V segment lost 0 bases, leaving 1 base of the junction unmatched. Germline V lookup: CDR1 KGHSH, CDR2 LQKENI. The CDR3 DNA reads TGTGCCAGCTCACCACCGGGGACTAGCGGGAGGGATACGCAGTATTTT. Translating gives CASSPPGTSGRDTQYF. Variable domain in full (rest from reference TRBV18 and TRBJ2-3): NAGVMQNPRHLVRRRGQEARLRCSPMKGHSHVYWYRQLPEEGLKFMVYLQKENIIDESGMPKERFSAEFPKEGPSILRIQQVVRGDSAAYFCASSPPGTSGRDTQYFGPGTRLTVL.

The rearrangement uses TRBV6-1 and TRBJ2-1; TRBD1 agrees at 8 bases. The germline gives CDR1 MNHNS, CDR2 SASEGT. CDR3 length: 14 amino acids. V trimming: 8 bases; J trimming: 3 bases; junction bases outside the gene matches: 6. The CDR3 reads CASGQGLNYNEQFF. CDR3 nucleotide sequence: TGTGCCAGCGGACAGGGACTGAACTACAATGAGCAGTTCTTC.

The chain carries TRBV7-9 and TRBJ1-5; D unresolved. Trimming stripped 5 bases from V and 3 bases from J, with 5 bases between. Looked up from germline, CDR1 is SEHNR and CDR2 is FQNEAQ (reference sequence). This CDR3 is built from 12 residues. CDR3 sequence: CASSRVNQPQHF. In nucleotides, the CDR3 is TGTGCCAGCAGCCGAGTCAATCAGCCCCAGCATTTT.

The chain employs TRBV2 and TRBJ1-5, with D possibly being TRBD1 (6 bases). V lost 6 bases and J lost 7, with 19 bases in between. Germline V gives CDR1 SNHLY, CDR2 FYNNEI. This CDR3 has 15 amino acids. DNA for the CDR3: TGTGCCAGCAGACCACAGGGTTTCGCTGACCAGCCCCAGCATTTT. Protein product: CASRPQGFADQPQHF.

The J gene is TRBJ2-3, the V gene TRBV7-9; 12 bases align to TRBD2. The CDR3 extends over 16 amino acids. Trimming cost V 5 bases and J 3 bases; bases outside gene matches: 6. Germline V gives CDR1 SEHNR, CDR2 FQNEAQ (reference sequence). The CDR3 bases are TGTGCCAGCAGCGTAAGACTAGCGGGAGATACAGATACGCAGTATTTT. Translated, it gives CASSVRLAGDTDTQYF.